The source of this TCR beta chain is a study of early T cells in non-severe SARS-CoV-2 infection. Overall study: Investigators sequenced bulk RNA drawn from unsorted whole blood, and chains remained unpaired. Whole-study results and caveats: VDJdb matching skewed toward anti-spike CD8 responses, missing private and CD4 specificities.

Individual cDNA molecules carried attached unique molecular identifiers. TCRdb passed the 5' RACE reads through MiXCR, listing each CDR3 protein once. Seen here are 50,000 to 60,000 distinct CDR3 sequences, around a tenth observed once, and the top ten hold roughly a tenth. This clonotype was seen at least ten times. Its antigen is not identified. Sequenced: whole blood. The source of this sequence is an adult who was a healthcare worker with PCR-confirmed SARS-CoV-2 infection or an uninfected control (not recorded which).

As DNA, the CDR3 is TGTGCCAGCAGCAGCCGGAGCGGACGCTCCTACAATGAGCAGTTCTTC. Its translation is CASSSRSGRSYNEQFF. The rearrangement links TRBV3-1 to TRBJ2-1; tentatively, D is TRBD2 (5 bases). The ends were cut back, 5 bases at V and 0 bases at J, with 14 bases in the middle. CDR3 length equals 16 residues. Germline values: CDR1 LGHDT, CDR2 YNNKEL (reference sequence).